A selection of T cell receptor beta chains follows, all from one sample in a study of T-cell reconstitution after alpha-beta-depleted transplantation in children. Via MiXCR, TCRdb re-called the PCR reads, giving one row per CDR3 protein. The sample holds 450,000 to 550,000 distinct CDR3 sequences; approximately 10% are singletons and the top ten take 13% to 15%. The sample consisted of PBMCs, mostly from graft donor cells, taken 180 days after TCRalphabeta/CD19-depleted stem cell transplant. Receptors were obtained from a female patient between 2 and 15 years old who had a stem cell transplant for aplastic anemia, so the T cells may come from the graft donor. Each CDR3 is given with its conserved first and last residue. A D gene is named only where the DNA matches it firmly. Rows give clone size only sometimes, using once, few, many, or a class for an expanded clone.

V	size	D	J	CDR3	DNA
TRBV14	.	.	TRBJ1-2	CASSQLTQPYGYTF	TGTGCCAGCAGCCAGCTGACACAACCCTATGGCTACACCTTC
TRBV28	.	TRBD1	TRBJ2-3	CGSRTGATDTQYF	TGTGGAAGCCGGACAGGGGCCACAGATACGCAGTATTTT
TRBV7-2	.	.	TRBJ2-3	CASSVIRHTQYF	TGTGCCAGCAGCGTAATTAGGCATACGCAGTATTTT
TRBV5-4	many	.	TRBJ2-7	CASSSTGLNTYEQYF	TGTGCCAGCAGCTCCACCGGGTTAAACACCTACGAGCAGTACTTC
TRBV2	.	.	TRBJ2-3	CASSFRPGVRRTDTQYF	TGTGCCAGCAGTTTCCGCCCCGGGGTACGTCGCACAGATACGCAGTATTTT
TRBV7-2	.	.	TRBJ2-7	CATGGGWPSYEQYF	TGTGCCACGGGGGGCGGGTGGCCTTCCTACGAGCAGTACTTC
TRBV27	many	.	TRBJ1-1	CASSPGGGLTNTEAFF	TGTGCCAGCAGCCCCGGAGGGGGACTAACGAACACTGAAGCTTTCTTT
TRBV2	few	TRBD1	TRBJ1-1	CARTPGQGGGTEAFF	TGTGCCAGGACCCCGGGACAGGGAGGGGGAACTGAAGCTTTCTTT
TRBV12-3/TRBV12-4	many	TRBD2	TRBJ2-1	CASSPTGRGEQFF	TGTGCCAGCAGTCCAACTGGGCGGGGGGAGCAGTTCTTC
TRBV6-1	few	.	TRBJ1-1	CASSDIWSTEAFF	TGTGCCAGCAGTGACATTTGGTCCACTGAAGCTTTCTTT
TRBV15	.	.	TRBJ2-1	CATSRDDWQLPLKDRNEQFF	TGTGCCACCAGCAGAGATGATTGGCAGCTACCCCTAAAGGACAGAAATGAGCAGTTCTTC
TRBV7-2	many	.	TRBJ2-1	CASSLVGVAIYNEQFF	TGTGCCAGCAGCTTAGTTGGGGTGGCAATATACAATGAGCAGTTCTTC
TRBV11-2	few	TRBD2	TRBJ2-7	CASSSWTSGNEQYF	TGTGCCAGCAGCTCCTGGACTAGCGGGAACGAGCAGTACTTC
TRBV7-9	.	TRBD1	TRBJ2-5	CASLQGTQETQYF	TGTGCCAGTCTACAGGGGACCCAAGAGACCCAGTACTTC
TRBV7-9	few	TRBD2	TRBJ2-7	CASSPQTSGRPHATYEQYF	TGTGCCAGCAGCCCGCAGACTAGCGGGAGGCCCCACGCCACCTACGAGCAGTACTTC
TRBV20-1	.	.	TRBJ2-1	CSAQGELRNEQFF	TGCAGTGCCCAAGGGGAGTTGAGGAATGAGCAGTTCTTC
TRBV7-9	.	.	TRBJ2-6	CASSLFELGANVLTF	TGTGCCAGCAGCTTATTTGAACTAGGGGCCAACGTCCTGACTTTC
TRBV12-3/TRBV12-4	.	.	TRBJ2-7	CASSFRAFLSSYEQYF	TGTGCCAGCAGTTTCCGAGCATTTCTGAGCTCCTACGAGCAGTACTTC
TRBV18	few	.	TRBJ1-6	CASSPLGEGSSYNSPLHF	TGTGCCAGCTCACCATTAGGGGAAGGAAGCTCCTATAATTCACCCCTCCACTTT
TRBV7-9	few	TRBD2	TRBJ2-5	CASSGLAGLEETQYF	TGTGCCAGCAGCGGACTAGCGGGATTAGAGGAGACCCAGTACTTC
TRBV12-3/TRBV12-4	many	TRBD1	TRBJ1-2	CASSHTGVRLGYTF	TGTGCCAGCAGTCACACAGGGGTCCGCCTTGGCTACACCTTC
TRBV7-9	many	.	TRBJ2-5	CASSLSAGGETQYF	TGTGCCAGCAGCTTATCGGCGGGCGGGGAGACCCAGTACTTC
TRBV6-5	.	.	TRBJ2-7	CASSYSPDRDDEQYF	TGTGCCAGCAGTTACTCGCCCGATAGGGATGACGAGCAGTACTTC
TRBV6-2/TRBV6-3	.	.	TRBJ2-3	CASSLPPRSSYTDTQYF	TGTGCCAGCAGCCTACCCCCCCGGAGTTCATACACAGATACGCAGTATTTT
TRBV7-2	many	TRBD1	TRBJ1-2	CASSATGDRSYGYTF	TGTGCCAGCAGCGCTACAGGGGACCGATCCTATGGCTACACCTTC
TRBV5-1	.	TRBD1	TRBJ2-3	CASSFEKQGADTQYF	TGCGCCAGCAGCTTCGAGAAACAGGGGGCAGATACGCAGTATTTT
TRBV5-6	few	.	TRBJ2-6	CASTTPTSGANVLTF	TGTGCCAGCACAACCCCGACTTCTGGGGCCAACGTCCTGACTTTC
TRBV20-1	.	TRBD2	TRBJ2-5	CSARVSGRFQETQYF	TGCAGTGCTAGAGTCTCCGGGAGGTTCCAAGAGACCCAGTACTTC
TRBV29-1	few	TRBD1	TRBJ2-1	CSGRDSRNEQFF	TGCAGCGGCCGGGACAGCCGCAATGAGCAGTTCTTC
TRBV12-3/TRBV12-4	many	.	TRBJ2-5	CASMETGGQETQYF	TGTGCCAGCATGGAGACTGGGGGTCAAGAGACCCAGTACTTC
TRBV5-6	.	.	TRBJ2-6	CASSRDPYRAGANVLTF	TGTGCCAGCAGCCGAGACCCCTACAGGGCTGGGGCCAACGTCCTGACTTTC
TRBV20-1	few	.	TRBJ2-3	CSASGEGSTDTQYF	TGCAGTGCTTCGGGAGAGGGGAGCACAGATACGCAGTATTTT